This TCR beta chain emerged from a study of cytomegalovirus exposure and HLA in healthy donors. This clone showed up just a few times. What it binds is not known. Other nucleotide sequences from this sample produce the same CDR3. The donors were healthy bone marrow donors. CDR1 is SNHLY, CDR2 FYNNEI, per germline. V was pared by 1 base and J by 2 bases, with 6 bases between. The CDR3 contains 14 residues. Primers for the PCR totalled 60 Vbeta and 13 Jbeta. Measured with immunoSEQ multiplex PCR; TCRdb has only the in-frame clones, and not every one. The sample yields some 130,000 clones, around 77% seen once. Study-level points and caveats: When a later analysis was performed, an Asian-associated ancestry cluster reportedly had fewer N-insertions than the approximately 680-donor mean. Later analysis identified several of the most significant clusters that appeared linked to common viral pathogens.

The chain has TRBV2 and TRBJ1-5; unclear D gene. What was sequenced was PBMCs. This receptor was taken from a man aged 50 to 60 in good health and CMV-seronegative. The CDR3 nucleotides are TGTGCCAGCAGTGAAGGGAGGGGCAATCAGCCCCAGCATTTT. Translation: CASSEGRGNQPQHF.